Sequencing of this TCR beta chain was carried out in a study of metastatic and nonmetastatic thyroid tumors. Study-wide background: Repertoire comparisons spanned blood and tumor or nodule tissue from malignant and benign thyroid patients. Findings and limits, study-wide: The reported finding was significantly higher TCR beta diversity in malignant thyroid tumors relative to benign nodules, in blood and tumor.

Germline CDR1 reads ENHRY; CDR2 reads SYGVKD. This CDR3 has 14 residues. Trimming cost V 8 bases and J 6 bases; bases outside gene matches: 12. In this sample, this clone turned up many times. The antigen is unknown. Patients had received no treatment of any kind before thyroid surgery. As processed by the authors: The authors used CDR3 differences across clinicopathological groups to build a distant-metastasis classifier for papillary thyroid cancer. TCRdb re-called the PCR reads via MiXCR. The V and J calls and clone size come from TCRdb's table, not from the authors' own analysis. The table records about 24,000 clones, roughly 23% of them present only once.

The sample consisted of blood. The receptor's source is a male donor with papillary thyroid cancer or a benign thyroid nodule (not recorded which). Some clones in this sample may be carry-over from other donors' samples. The chain links TRBV10-3 to TRBJ1-1, with 7 positions matching TRBD1. CDR3: CAIARLQGIAEAFF. CDR3 in DNA: TGTGCCATCGCGCGATTACAGGGGATCGCTGAAGCTTTCTTT.